This is a list of T cell receptor beta chains from one sample in a study of neurological immune-mediated disorders. MiXCR, run by TCRdb on the 5' RACE reads, gives a single entry per CDR3 protein. The sample yields 45,000 or so distinct CDR3 sequences, over 9.5% seen once. The sequenced sample consisted of PBMCs. These receptors were taken from a female donor in good health. Each CDR3 is given with its conserved first and last residue. A D gene is named only where the DNA matches it firmly. Part of the rows lack a size; the others show once, few, many or a class for expanded clones.

V gene,J gene,D gene,CDR3 length,clone size,CDR3 DNA,CDR3 protein
TRBV12-3/TRBV12-4,TRBJ2-1,TRBD2,13,many,TGTGCCAGCAGTTTAGGGGGAGGGGATGAGCAGTTCTTC,CASSLGGGDEQFF
TRBV6-5,TRBJ1-1,TRBD1,16,many,TGTGCCAGCAGTTACACCCCGACAGGGGGCTTTACTGAAGCTTTCTTT,CASSYTPTGGFTEAFF
TRBV7-9,TRBJ1-6,.,14,many,TGTGCCAGCAGCACACGCTCGGGGAATTCACCCCTCCACTTT,CASSTRSGNSPLHF
TRBV5-1,TRBJ1-2,.,15,many,TGCGCAAGCAGCGGTGGAGAGCGAAGCAAATATGGCTACACCTTC,CASSGGERSKYGYTF
TRBV4-2,TRBJ2-5,.,14,many,TGTGCCAGCAGCCAAGAGGCTAGCTGGGGGACCCAGTACTTC,CASSQEASWGTQYF
TRBV5-1,TRBJ2-5,.,14,many,TGCGCCAGCAGCTTCGAGGGGGGCGCAAAGACCCAGTACTTC,CASSFEGGAKTQYF
TRBV7-8,TRBJ2-7,.,17,many,TGTGCCAGCAGCTCGGTACGAGGACCCTCTTTCTCCTACGAGCAGTACTTC,CASSSVRGPSFSYEQYF
TRBV6-5,TRBJ1-4,TRBD1,15,many,TGTGCCAGCAGTCCACCGGGACAGGGTGTGGAAAAACTGTTTTTT,CASSPPGQGVEKLFF
TRBV18,TRBJ1-1,.,14,many,TGTGCCAGCTCGAGGACAGAACGTAACACTGAAGCTTTCTTT,CASSRTERNTEAFF
TRBV10-3,TRBJ2-1,.,15,.,TGTGCCATCAGTGAACGGGTTATCGTGGACATTGAGCAGTTCTTC,CAISERVIVDIEQFF
TRBV19,TRBJ2-3,TRBD2,16,.,TGTGCCATTAGCCGATTCATTGGCGGGGGTACAGATACGCAGTATTTT,CAISRFIGGGTDTQYF
TRBV10-2,TRBJ2-4,TRBD1,16,few,TGCGCCAGCAGCCTCGGACAGGGGATAGCCAAAAACATTCAGTACTTC,CASSLGQGIAKNIQYF
TRBV3-1,TRBJ1-1,.,14,many,TGTGCCAGCAGCCAAGTGCCAGCGAACACTGAAGCTTTCTTT,CASSQVPANTEAFF
TRBV12-3/TRBV12-4,TRBJ1-2,.,13,many,TGTGCCAGCAGTTACAGGGTGAACTATGGCTACACCTTC,CASSYRVNYGYTF
TRBV5-8,TRBJ2-1,TRBD2,15,.,TGTGCCAGCAGCCCCGGACTAGCGAGAGATACTGAGCAATTCTTC,CASSPGLARDTEQFF
TRBV7-3,TRBJ2-2,.,13,.,TGTGCCAGCAGCAACGACAATACCGGGGAGCTGTTTTTT,CASSNDNTGELFF
TRBV6-5,TRBJ1-2,TRBD1,14,many,TGTGCCAGCAGAAGACAGGGGGCGCTTTATGGCTACACCTTC,CASRRQGALYGYTF
TRBV27,TRBJ2-3,.,15,few,TGTGCCAGCAGCCCCGCAGGGCGGAACACAGATACGCAGTATTTT,CASSPAGRNTDTQYF
TRBV14,TRBJ2-3,.,15,many,TGTGCCAGCAGCCAAGATCGGATAGGCACAGATACGCAGTATTTT,CASSQDRIGTDTQYF
TRBV7-6,TRBJ2-2,TRBD2,17,.,TGTGCCAGCAGCTTAGGCGGTTTCGCGGGAGGGCTCGGGGAGCTGTTTTTT,CASSLGGFAGGLGELFF
TRBV27,TRBJ1-2,.,13,.,TGTGCCAGCAGTCAAGGGACAAAATATGGCTACACCTTC,CASSQGTKYGYTF
TRBV6-2/TRBV6-3,TRBJ2-2,TRBD2,19,many,TGTGCCAGCGAACCCTCCGGGACTAGCGGGGAACCGGACACCGGGGAGCTGTTTTTT,CASEPSGTSGEPDTGELFF
TRBV27,TRBJ1-1,.,14,many,TGTGCCAGCACCCCCTCAGGGTGGGCCACTGAAGCTTTCTTT,CASTPSGWATEAFF
TRBV14,TRBJ2-5,.,16,many,TGTGCCAGCAGCCAATCGACTCTTCCGTACCAAGAGACCCAGTACTTC,CASSQSTLPYQETQYF
TRBV7-2,TRBJ2-2,.,14,many,TGTGCCAGCAGCCCCCGGGAGAGAACCGGGGAGCTGTTTTTT,CASSPRERTGELFF
TRBV5-1,TRBJ1-3,.,15,.,TGCGCCAGCAGCTTGGCCGGGAACTCTGGAAACACCATATATTTT,CASSLAGNSGNTIYF
TRBV5-1,TRBJ2-7,.,14,many,TGCGCCAGCAGCTTGTCCCATGATACCTACGAGCAGTACTTC,CASSLSHDTYEQYF
TRBV27,TRBJ2-7,.,15,many,TGTGCCAGCAGTTTTGTTCCGAGGGGCTCCTACGAGCAGTACTTC,CASSFVPRGSYEQYF
TRBV6-5,TRBJ2-7,.,16,many,TGTGCCAGCAGTGCCCTTCTCGGAGGGCCGTTCGACGAGCAGTACTTC,CASSALLGGPFDEQYF
TRBV3-1,TRBJ2-1,TRBD2,16,many,TGTGCCAGCAGCCAGCCCGGGACTAGCATGGGGAATGAGCAGTTCTTC,CASSQPGTSMGNEQFF
TRBV25-1,TRBJ2-7,TRBD1,15,many,TGTGCCAGCAGTCCCCTCGGGACAGGGCCCTACGAGCAGTACTTC,CASSPLGTGPYEQYF
TRBV5-1,TRBJ2-7,TRBD1,15,.,TGCGCCAGCGGCCCAAGACAGGGAATCTCCTACGAGCAGTACTTC,CASGPRQGISYEQYF
TRBV18,TRBJ1-1,TRBD1,16,few,TGTGCCAGCTCACTTCCCCCCCGGACAGGGGGGTCTGAAGCTTTCTTT,CASSLPPRTGGSEAFF
TRBV5-6,TRBJ1-2,.,15,many,TGTGCCAGCAGCTTGTTTCAACGCTTCAACTATGGCTACACCTTC,CASSLFQRFNYGYTF
TRBV4-1,TRBJ1-1,.,15,.,TGCGCCAGCAGCCGAGGGGCGGGGCGGAACACTGAAGCTTTCTTT,CASSRGAGRNTEAFF
TRBV11-2,TRBJ1-1,.,14,many,TGTGCCAGCAGCTACAGGGACAAGGGATCTGAAGCTTTCTTT,CASSYRDKGSEAFF
TRBV28,TRBJ1-5,TRBD1,16,many,TGTGCCAGCAGTCGGGGACAGGGTTCAAGAGATCAGCCCCAGCATTTT,CASSRGQGSRDQPQHF
TRBV29-1,TRBJ2-1,.,11,many,TGCAGCGTTGACGGATGGAATGAGCAGTTCTTC,CSVDGWNEQFF
TRBV5-1,TRBJ2-3,TRBD1,15,few,TGCGCCAGCAGCTTGGGGGACAGTAGCACAGATACGCAGTATTTT,CASSLGDSSTDTQYF